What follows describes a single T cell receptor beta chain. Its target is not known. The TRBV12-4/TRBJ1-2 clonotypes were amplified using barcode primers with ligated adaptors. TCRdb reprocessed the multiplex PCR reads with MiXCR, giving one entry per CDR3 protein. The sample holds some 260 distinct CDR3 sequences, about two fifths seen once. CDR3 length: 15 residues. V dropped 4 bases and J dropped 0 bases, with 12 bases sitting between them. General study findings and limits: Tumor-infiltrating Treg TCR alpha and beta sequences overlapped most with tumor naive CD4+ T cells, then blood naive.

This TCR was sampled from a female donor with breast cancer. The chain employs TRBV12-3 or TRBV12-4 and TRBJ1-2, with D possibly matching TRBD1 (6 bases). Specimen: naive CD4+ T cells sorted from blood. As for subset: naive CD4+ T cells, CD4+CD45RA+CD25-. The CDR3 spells CASSSGTTTNYGYTF. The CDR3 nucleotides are TGTGCCAGCAGTTCCGGGACAACAACTAACTATGGCTACACCTTC.